The sequence of this T cell receptor (beta chain) was determined in a study of identical twins. Overall study findings and caveats: Modeled out-of-frame TCR alpha sharing in monozygotic twins fell below observed levels. Researchers reported excess low generation probability among twin-shared out-of-frame alpha sequences. Within cord blood, abundant beta clonotypes carried fewer insertions, but memory repertoires showed no such trend.

TCRdb analysed the 5' RACE reads with MiXCR anew, one entry per CDR3 protein. The table has 700,000 or so distinct CDR3 sequences, over 8.5% seen once. This clonotype showed up just a few times. Its specificity is unknown. Germline V gene data show CDR1 as SGHRS and CDR2 as YFSETQ. This CDR3 is built from 12 residues. Trimming cost V 4 bases and J 12 bases, with 17 bases left between them. The same sample was also used in a study of yellow fever vaccine responses in identical twins.

The chain carries TRBV5-1 and TRBJ2-7; perhaps TRBD1 as D (6 bases). The specimen sequenced was PBMCs. The receptor was derived from a young woman in good health. CDR3 residues: CASSQAIGTWYF. The CDR3 bases are TGCGCCAGCAGCCAAGCGATAGGGACATGGTACTTC.